A selection of T cell receptor beta chains follows, all from one sample in a study of cytomegalovirus exposure and HLA in healthy donors. Profiling relied on immunoSEQ multiplex PCR, and the TCRdb table lists in-frame clones only, not all of them. The data hold around 63,000 clones, with around 85% observed a single time. The specimen sequenced was PBMCs. The receptor source for this set is a woman aged 25 to 45 in good health and CMV-seronegative. Both conserved end residues are part of each CDR3. The D gene is left open where the match is weak. Clone sizes are given selectively: once, few, many, or a class where the clone is expanded.

>.|.|TRBJ1-2|TRBV2
TGTGCCAGCAGTGAACGCGGAACTAACTATGGCTACACCTTC
CASSERGTNYGYTF
>.|.|TRBJ1-6|TRBV5-6
TGTGCCAGCAGCCCGGGGACGCCCGGGACTTATAATTCACCCCTCCACTTT
CASSPGTPGTYNSPLHF
>.|.|TRBJ2-3|TRBV4-1
TGCGCCAGCAGCCAAGAAAGGGAGCACACAGATACGCAGTATTTT
CASSQEREHTDTQYF
>TRBD1|.|TRBJ1-2|TRBV5-4
TGTGCCAGCACCCCCCGGGACAGGGGCCATGGCTACACCTTC
CASTPRDRGHGYTF
>TRBD1|once|TRBJ2-3|TRBV5-4
TGTGCCAGCAGCGGGGGGACAGGGGGTACAGATACGCAGTATTTT
CASSGGTGGTDTQYF
>.|.|TRBJ1-1|TRBV7-2
TGTGCCAGCTCGAGAGGAATGAACACTGAAGCTTTCTTT
CASSRGMNTEAFF
>TRBD1|few|TRBJ1-3|TRBV18
TGTGCCAGCTCACCTAATACAGGGGATGGAAACACCATATATTTT
CASSPNTGDGNTIYF
>TRBD1|.|TRBJ1-2|TRBV5-4
TGTGCCAGCAGCATTGACAGGGCAAATGGCTACACCTTC
CASSIDRANGYTF
>.|.|TRBJ1-1|TRBV12-5
TGTGCTAGTGGTTCTCCCCCAGTGAACACTGAAGCTTTCTTT
CASGSPPVNTEAFF
>TRBD1|.|TRBJ1-2|TRBV5-4
TGTGCCAGCAGCCGGGACAGGACCCCGAACTATGGCTACACCTTC
CASSRDRTPNYGYTF
>.|.|TRBJ1-5|TRBV4-3
TGCGCCAGCAGCCCGTCGTCCGGCAATCAGCCCCAGCATTTT
CASSPSSGNQPQHF
>.|.|TRBJ1-1|TRBV6-5
TGTGCCAGCAGCAGATTCATGAACACTGAAGCTTTCTTT
CASSRFMNTEAFF
>.|.|TRBJ1-1|TRBV13
TGTGCCAGCAGCTCGGGGGGGGCCACTGAAGCTTTCTTT
CASSSGGATEAFF
>.|once|TRBJ2-1|TRBV6-1
TGTGCCAGCAGTGAAAGGGTCTTGCGACAGGACGACAATGAGCAGTTCTTC
CASSERVLRQDDNEQFF
>.|.|TRBJ2-1|TRBV4-1
TGCGCCAGCAGCCAAGTAACAGGGAAGCACAATGAGCAGTTCTTC
CASSQVTGKHNEQFF
>.|once|TRBJ1-3|TRBV6-1
TGTGCCAGCAGTGAAGCGCTACAGGTCCTAGCTGGAAACACCATATATTTT
CASSEALQVLAGNTIYF
>TRBD2|.|TRBJ2-3|TRBV29-1
TGCAGCGTTACTAGCGGGAGGGCCATTGGGCATACGCAGTATTTT
CSVTSGRAIGHTQYF
>.|.|TRBJ2-7|TRBV30
TGTGCCTGGAGTTCTACAGGGATCGAGCAGTACTTC
CAWSSTGIEQYF
>TRBD1|.|TRBJ1-2|TRBV4-3
TGCGCCAGCAGCCAAGTAGGGACAGGGACCCGCTATGGCTACACCTTC
CASSQVGTGTRYGYTF
>TRBD2|.|TRBJ2-2|TRBV19
TGTGCCAGTAGTATAGATCTATGGCTAGCGGACGGGGAGCTGTTTTTT
CASSIDLWLADGELFF
>.|.|TRBJ1-1|TRBV7-9
TGTGCCAGCAGCTTAACCGTAGGAGGTTCTGAAGCTTTCTTT
CASSLTVGGSEAFF
>.|.|TRBJ2-3|TRBV2
TGTGCCAGCAGTGAAAGGAGACTAGCAGATACGCAGTATTTT
CASSERRLADTQYF
>.|.|TRBJ2-1|TRBV9
TGTGCCAGCAGCCTACTGACTAGATCCAGCGAGCAGTTCTTC
CASSLLTRSSEQFF
>.|.|TRBJ1-5|TRBV12-5
TGTGCTAGGCAGGGCCAGCCCCAGCATTTT
CARQGQPQHF
>TRBD1|.|TRBJ1-1|TRBV11-2
TGTGCCAGCAGCCTTGTCCCGGGACAGGGAAGGGGCACTGAAGCTTTCTTT
CASSLVPGQGRGTEAFF
>TRBD2|.|TRBJ2-2|TRBV2
TGTGCCAGCAGCGTAAGGGGAGGACTAGCGGATATGAACACCGGGGAGCTGTTTTTT
CASSVRGGLADMNTGELFF
>TRBD1|.|TRBJ2-7|TRBV4-3
TGCGCCAGCAGCCAAGATCTCGGGGACAGGCGAACGGAAGAGCAGTACTTC
CASSQDLGDRRTEEQYF
>TRBD1|few|TRBJ1-1|TRBV19
TGTGCCAGTAGTGTAGGCGGGACAGGGGCTGAAGCTTTCTTT
CASSVGGTGAEAFF